This entry features one T cell receptor beta chain sequence. This CDR3 is built from 14 residues. Germline V gene data show CDR1 as SNHLY and CDR2 as FYNNEI. Trimming cost V 3 bases and J 4 bases; bases outside gene matches: 3. Under the authors' procedure: Amplification of reference gene primers provided the estimated nucleated cell counts. TCRdb's table, derived via immunoSEQ multiplex PCR, lists solely in-frame clones and lacks some. Clone size and V and J calls were adopted from that table, with D and trimming inferred from the DNA. This table holds around 100,000 clones, roughly 80% found once. The data originate from a study of blood T cell repertoires in COVID-19. Study at large: Acute-phase and convalescent COVID-19 samples originated in the United States, Italy and Spain. T cells, B-cell-depleted T cells, or PBMCs provided the cDNA or gDNA that served as material.

The specimen sequenced was peripheral blood. The clonotype was recovered from an elderly woman with active or convalescent COVID-19. The chain combines TRBV2 with TRBJ1-5; 7 positions match TRBD1. CDR3 in DNA: TGTGCCAGCAGTGAGCCGACAGGGAATCAGCCCCAGCATTTT. This sequence encodes CASSEPTGNQPQHF.